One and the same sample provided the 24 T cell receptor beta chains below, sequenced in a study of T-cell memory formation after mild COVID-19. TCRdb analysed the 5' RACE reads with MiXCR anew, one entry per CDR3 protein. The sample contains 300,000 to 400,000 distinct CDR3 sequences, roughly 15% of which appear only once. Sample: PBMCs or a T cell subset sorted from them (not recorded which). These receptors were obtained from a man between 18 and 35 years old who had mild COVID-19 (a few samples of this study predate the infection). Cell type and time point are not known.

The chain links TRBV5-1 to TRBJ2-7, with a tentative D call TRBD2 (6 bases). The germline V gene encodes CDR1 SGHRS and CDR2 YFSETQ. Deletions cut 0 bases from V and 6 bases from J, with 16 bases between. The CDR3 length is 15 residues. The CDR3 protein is CASSLAGRLLGEQYF. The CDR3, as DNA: TGCGCCAGCAGCTTGGCAGGGAGGTTGTTGGGCGAGCAGTACTTC.

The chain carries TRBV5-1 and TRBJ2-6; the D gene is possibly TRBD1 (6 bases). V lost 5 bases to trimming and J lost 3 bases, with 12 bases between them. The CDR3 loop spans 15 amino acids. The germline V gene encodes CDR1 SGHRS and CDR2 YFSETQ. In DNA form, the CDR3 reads TGCGCCAGCAGAGCAACAGGGTATGGGGCCAACGTCCTGACTTTC. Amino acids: CASRATGYGANVLTF. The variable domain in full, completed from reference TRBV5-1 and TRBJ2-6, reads KAGVTQTPRYLIKTRGQQVTLSCSPISGHRSVSWYQQTPGQGLQFLFEYFSETQRNKGNFPGRFSGRQFSNSRSEMNVSTLELGDSALYLCASRATGYGANVLTFGAGSRLTVL.

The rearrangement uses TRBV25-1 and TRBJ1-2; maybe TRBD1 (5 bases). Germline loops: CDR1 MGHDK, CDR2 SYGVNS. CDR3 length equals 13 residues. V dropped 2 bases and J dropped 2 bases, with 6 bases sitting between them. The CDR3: CASSEGDNYGYTF. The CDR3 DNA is TGTGCCAGCAGTGAAGGGGACAACTATGGCTACACCTTC.

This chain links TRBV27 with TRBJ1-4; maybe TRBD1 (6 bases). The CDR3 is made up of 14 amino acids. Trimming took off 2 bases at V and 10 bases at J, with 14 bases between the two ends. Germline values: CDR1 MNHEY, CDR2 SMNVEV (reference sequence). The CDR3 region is CASSLQQGAGKLFF. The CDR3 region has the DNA TGTGCCAGCAGTTTACAACAGGGAGCTGGAAAACTGTTTTTT.

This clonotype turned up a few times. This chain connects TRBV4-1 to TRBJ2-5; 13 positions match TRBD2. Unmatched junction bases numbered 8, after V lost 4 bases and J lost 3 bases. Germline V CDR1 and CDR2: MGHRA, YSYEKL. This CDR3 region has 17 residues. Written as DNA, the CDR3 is TGCGCCAGCAGCCGACTAGCGGGGGGACTCCTAAAAGAGACCCAGTACTTC. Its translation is CASSRLAGGLLKETQYF.

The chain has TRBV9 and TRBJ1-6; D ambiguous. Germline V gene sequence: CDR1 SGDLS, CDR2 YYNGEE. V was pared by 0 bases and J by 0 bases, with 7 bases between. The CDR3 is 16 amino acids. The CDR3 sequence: CASSVEWSSYNSPLHF. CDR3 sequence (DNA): TGTGCCAGCAGCGTAGAGTGGAGCTCCTATAATTCACCCCTCCACTTT.

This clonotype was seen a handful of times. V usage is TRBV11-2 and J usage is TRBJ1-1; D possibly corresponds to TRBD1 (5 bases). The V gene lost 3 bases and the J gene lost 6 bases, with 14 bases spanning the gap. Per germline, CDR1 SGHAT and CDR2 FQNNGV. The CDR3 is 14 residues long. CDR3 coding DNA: TGTGCCAGCAGCTTCTCCGGGACGAGGGCTGAAGCTTTCTTT. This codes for CASSFSGTRAEAFF.

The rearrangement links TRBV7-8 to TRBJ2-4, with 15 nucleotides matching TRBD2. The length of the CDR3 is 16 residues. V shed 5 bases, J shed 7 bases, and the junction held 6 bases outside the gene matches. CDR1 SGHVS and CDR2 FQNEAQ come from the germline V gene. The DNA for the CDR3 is TGTGCCAGCAGCCCGGGACTAGCGGGGGGACAGAACATTCAGTACTTC. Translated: CASSPGLAGGQNIQYF.

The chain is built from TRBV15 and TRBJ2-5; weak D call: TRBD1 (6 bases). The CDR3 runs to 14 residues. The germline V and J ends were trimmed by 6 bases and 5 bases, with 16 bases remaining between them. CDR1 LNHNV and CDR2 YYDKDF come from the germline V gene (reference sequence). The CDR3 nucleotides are TGTGCCACCAGGAGGGACACCCCAGGGGAGACCCAGTACTTC. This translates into CATRRDTPGETQYF.

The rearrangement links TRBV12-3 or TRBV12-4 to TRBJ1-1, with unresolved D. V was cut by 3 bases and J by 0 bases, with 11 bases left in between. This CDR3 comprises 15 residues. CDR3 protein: CASSFMVPMNTEAFF. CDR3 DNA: TGTGCCAGCAGTTTTATGGTCCCCATGAACACTGAAGCTTTCTTT.

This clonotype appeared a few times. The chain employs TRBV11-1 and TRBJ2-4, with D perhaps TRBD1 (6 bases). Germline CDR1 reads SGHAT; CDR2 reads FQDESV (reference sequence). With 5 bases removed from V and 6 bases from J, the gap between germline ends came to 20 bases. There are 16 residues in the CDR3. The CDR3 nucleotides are TGTGCCAGCAGCCCGTTGGCCCGAGGGGGTGGAAACATTCAGTACTTC. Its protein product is CASSPLARGGGNIQYF.

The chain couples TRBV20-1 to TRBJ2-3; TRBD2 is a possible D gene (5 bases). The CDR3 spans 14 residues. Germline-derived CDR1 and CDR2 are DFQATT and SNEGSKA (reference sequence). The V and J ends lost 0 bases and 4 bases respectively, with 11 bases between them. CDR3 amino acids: CSARDPAGADTQYF. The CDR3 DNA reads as TGCAGTGCTAGAGACCCGGCGGGCGCAGATACGCAGTATTTT.

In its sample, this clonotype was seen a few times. For the CDR3, the DNA is TGTGCCAGCAGCCACAGCGGGGGCACAGATACGCAGTATTTT. This codes for CASSHSGGTDTQYF. This rearrangement joins TRBV7-3 to TRBJ2-3; TRBD2 aligns across 7 bases. CDR1 is SGHTA, CDR2 FQGTGA, per germline. Germline trimming cut 5 bases from V and 1 base from J; bases unmatched to any gene: 3. The CDR3 is made up of 14 amino acids.

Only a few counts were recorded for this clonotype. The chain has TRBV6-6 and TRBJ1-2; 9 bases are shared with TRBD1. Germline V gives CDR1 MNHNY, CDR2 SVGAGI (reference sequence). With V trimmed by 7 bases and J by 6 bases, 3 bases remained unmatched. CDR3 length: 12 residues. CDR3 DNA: TGTGCCAGCATCAGACAGGGGGATGGCTACACCTTC. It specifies CASIRQGDGYTF.

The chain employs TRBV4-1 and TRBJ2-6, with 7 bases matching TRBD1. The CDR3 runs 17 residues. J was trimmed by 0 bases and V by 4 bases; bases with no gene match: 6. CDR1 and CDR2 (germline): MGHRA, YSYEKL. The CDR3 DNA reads TGCGCCAGCAGCCCCCACAGGGGTACCTCTGGGGCCAACGTCCTGACTTTC. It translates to CASSPHRGTSGANVLTF.

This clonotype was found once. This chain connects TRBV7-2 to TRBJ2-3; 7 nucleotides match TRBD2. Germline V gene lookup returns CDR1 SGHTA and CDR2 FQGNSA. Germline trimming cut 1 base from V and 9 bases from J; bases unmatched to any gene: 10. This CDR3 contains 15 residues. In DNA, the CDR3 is TGTGCCAGCAGCTTAGGGGAGGGGTTTGGGCACACGCAGTATTTT. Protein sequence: CASSLGEGFGHTQYF. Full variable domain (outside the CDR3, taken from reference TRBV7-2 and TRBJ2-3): GAGVSQSPSNKVTEKGKDVELRCDPISGHTALYWYRQSLGQGLEFLIYFQGNSAPDKSGLPSDRFSAERTGGSVSTLTIQRTQQEDSAVYLCASSLGEGFGHTQYFGPGTRLTVL.

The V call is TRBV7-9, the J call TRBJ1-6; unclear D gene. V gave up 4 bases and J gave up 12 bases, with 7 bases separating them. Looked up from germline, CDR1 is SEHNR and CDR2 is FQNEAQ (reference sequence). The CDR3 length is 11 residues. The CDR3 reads CASSSDIPLHF. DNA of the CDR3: TGTGCCAGCAGCTCAGACATACCCCTCCACTTT.

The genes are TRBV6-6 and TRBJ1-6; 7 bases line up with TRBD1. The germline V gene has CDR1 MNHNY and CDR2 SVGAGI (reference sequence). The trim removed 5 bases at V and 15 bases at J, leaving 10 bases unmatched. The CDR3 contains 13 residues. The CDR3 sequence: CASSMGQLVFLHF. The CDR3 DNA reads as TGTGCCAGCAGTATGGGACAGCTCGTGTTCCTCCACTTT.

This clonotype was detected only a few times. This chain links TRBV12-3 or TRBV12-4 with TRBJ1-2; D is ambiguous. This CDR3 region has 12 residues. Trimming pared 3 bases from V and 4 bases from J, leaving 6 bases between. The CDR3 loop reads CASSFKGYGYTF. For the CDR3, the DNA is TGTGCCAGCAGTTTCAAGGGCTATGGCTACACCTTC.

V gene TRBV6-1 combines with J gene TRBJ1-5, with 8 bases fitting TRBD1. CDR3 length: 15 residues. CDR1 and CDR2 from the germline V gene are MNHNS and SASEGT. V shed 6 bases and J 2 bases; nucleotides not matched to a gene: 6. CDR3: CASRRQGLGNQPQHF. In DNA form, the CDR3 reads TGTGCCAGCAGACGACAGGGGCTGGGCAATCAGCCCCAGCATTTT.

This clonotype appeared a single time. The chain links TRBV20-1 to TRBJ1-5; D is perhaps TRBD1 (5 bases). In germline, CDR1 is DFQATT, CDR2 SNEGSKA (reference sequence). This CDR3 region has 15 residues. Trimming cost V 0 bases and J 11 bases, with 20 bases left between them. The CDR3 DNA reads TGCAGTGCTAGAGAACCTGGGGGTTTGTGGGCTTCCCAGCATTTT. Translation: CSAREPGGLWASQHF.

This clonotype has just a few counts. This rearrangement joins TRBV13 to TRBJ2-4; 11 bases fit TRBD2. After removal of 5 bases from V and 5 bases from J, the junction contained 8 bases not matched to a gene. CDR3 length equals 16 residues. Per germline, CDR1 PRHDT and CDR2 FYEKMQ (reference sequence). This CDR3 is CASSLLPSGGQNIQYF. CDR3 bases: TGTGCCAGCAGCCTATTACCTAGCGGGGGGCAAAACATTCAGTACTTC.

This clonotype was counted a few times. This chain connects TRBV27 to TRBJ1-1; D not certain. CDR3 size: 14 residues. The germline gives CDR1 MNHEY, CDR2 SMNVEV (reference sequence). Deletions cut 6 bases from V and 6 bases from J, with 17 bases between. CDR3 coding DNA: TGTGCCAGCAGCACCTTCCTCGCAGCCTCTGAAGCTTTCTTT. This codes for CASSTFLAASEAFF.

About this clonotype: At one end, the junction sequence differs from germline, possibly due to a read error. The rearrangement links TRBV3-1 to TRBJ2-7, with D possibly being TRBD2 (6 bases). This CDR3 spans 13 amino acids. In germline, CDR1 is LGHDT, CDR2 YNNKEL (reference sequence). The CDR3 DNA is TGTGCCAGCAGCCCGCGGGATCCCTACGGGCAGTACTTC. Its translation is CASSPRDPYGQYF.